Described below is a single T cell receptor (beta chain) sequence and its context. The sample comes from a study of blood T cell repertoires in COVID-19. As for the study in general: PBMCs, B-cell-depleted T cells, or T cells were the source of the cDNA or gDNA that made up the material.

Authors' data handling: Nucleated cell counts were estimated from reference gene primer amplification. TCRdb keeps only in-frame clones here, not all; method: immunoSEQ multiplex PCR. That table is the source of V, J and clone size, and D and trimming were worked out from the DNA. The sample holds 35,000 to 45,000 clones; roughly 74% are singletons and the top ten take 61%. What was sequenced was peripheral blood. The TCR sequence derives from an elderly man with acute or convalescent COVID-19.

CDR3 region: CASSPAGGGSRNSPLHF. CDR3 nucleotide sequence: TGTGCCAGCAGCCCTGCCGGGGGGGGGTCCCGGAATTCACCCCTCCACTTT. The chain uses TRBV2 and TRBJ1-6; TRBD1 might be the D (5 bases). CDR1 and CDR2 (germline): SNHLY, FYNNEI. The CDR3 has 17 residues. Trimming left V 6 bases short and J 7 bases short, with 22 bases between.